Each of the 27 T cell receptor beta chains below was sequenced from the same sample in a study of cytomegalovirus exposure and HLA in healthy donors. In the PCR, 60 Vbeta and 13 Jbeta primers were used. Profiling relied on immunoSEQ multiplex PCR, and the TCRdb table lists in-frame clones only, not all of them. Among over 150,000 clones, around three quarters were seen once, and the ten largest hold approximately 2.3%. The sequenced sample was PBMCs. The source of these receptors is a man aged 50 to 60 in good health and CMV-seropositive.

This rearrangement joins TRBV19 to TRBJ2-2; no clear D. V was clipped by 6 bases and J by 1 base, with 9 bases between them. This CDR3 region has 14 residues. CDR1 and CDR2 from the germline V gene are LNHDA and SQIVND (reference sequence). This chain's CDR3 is CASRLQLNTGELFF. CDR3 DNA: TGTGCCAGTAGGTTACAGCTGAACACCGGGGAGCTGTTTTTT.

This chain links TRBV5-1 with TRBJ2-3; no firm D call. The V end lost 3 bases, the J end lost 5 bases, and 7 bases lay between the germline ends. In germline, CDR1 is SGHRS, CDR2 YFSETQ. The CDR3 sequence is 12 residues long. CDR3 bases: TGCGCCAGCAGCTCCCAAATAGATACGCAGTATTTT. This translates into CASSSQIDTQYF.

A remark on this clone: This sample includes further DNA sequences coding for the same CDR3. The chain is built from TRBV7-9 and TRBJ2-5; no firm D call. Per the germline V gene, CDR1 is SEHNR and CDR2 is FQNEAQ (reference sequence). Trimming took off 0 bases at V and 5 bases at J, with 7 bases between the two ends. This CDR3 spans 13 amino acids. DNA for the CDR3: TGTGCCAGCAGCTTAGCGGGCGTGGAGACCCAGTACTTC. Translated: CASSLAGVETQYF.

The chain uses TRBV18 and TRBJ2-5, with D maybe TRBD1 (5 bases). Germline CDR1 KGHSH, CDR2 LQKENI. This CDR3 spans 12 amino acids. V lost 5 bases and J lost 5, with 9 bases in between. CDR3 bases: TGTGCCAGCTCAAACAGGTTGGAGACCCAGTACTTC. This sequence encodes CASSNRLETQYF.

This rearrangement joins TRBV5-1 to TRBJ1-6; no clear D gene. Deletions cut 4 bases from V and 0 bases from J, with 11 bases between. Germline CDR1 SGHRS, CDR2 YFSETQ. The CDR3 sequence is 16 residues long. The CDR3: CASSNDGNSYNSPLHF. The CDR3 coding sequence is TGCGCCAGCAGCAACGACGGGAACTCCTATAATTCACCCCTCCACTTT.

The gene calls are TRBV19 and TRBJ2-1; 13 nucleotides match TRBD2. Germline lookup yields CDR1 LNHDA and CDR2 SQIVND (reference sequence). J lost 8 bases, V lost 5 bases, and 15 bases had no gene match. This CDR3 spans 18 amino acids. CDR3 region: CASSPGGGLAGARDEQFF. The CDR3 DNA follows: TGTGCCAGTAGTCCAGGGGGCGGACTAGCGGGGGCTAGGGATGAGCAGTTCTTC.

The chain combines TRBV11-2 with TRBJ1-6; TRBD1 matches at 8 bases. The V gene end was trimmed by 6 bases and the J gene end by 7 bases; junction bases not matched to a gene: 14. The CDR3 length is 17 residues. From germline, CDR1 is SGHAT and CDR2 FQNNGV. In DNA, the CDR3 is TGTGCCAGCAGAGGCCTACAGGGGGAATTGGGGAATTCACCCCTCCACTTT. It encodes CASRGLQGELGNSPLHF.

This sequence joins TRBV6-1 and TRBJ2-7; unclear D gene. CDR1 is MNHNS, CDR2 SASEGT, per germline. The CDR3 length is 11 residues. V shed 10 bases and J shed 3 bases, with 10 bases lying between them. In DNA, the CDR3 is TGTGCCATCCTTTCGGGCTACGAGCAGTACTTC. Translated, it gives CAILSGYEQYF.

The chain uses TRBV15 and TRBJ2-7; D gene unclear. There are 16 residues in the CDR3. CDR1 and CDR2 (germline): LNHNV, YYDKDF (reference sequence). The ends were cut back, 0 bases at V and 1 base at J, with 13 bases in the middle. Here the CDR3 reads CATSRDQTQYSYEQYF. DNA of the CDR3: TGTGCCACCAGCAGAGATCAAACACAGTATTCCTACGAGCAGTACTTC.

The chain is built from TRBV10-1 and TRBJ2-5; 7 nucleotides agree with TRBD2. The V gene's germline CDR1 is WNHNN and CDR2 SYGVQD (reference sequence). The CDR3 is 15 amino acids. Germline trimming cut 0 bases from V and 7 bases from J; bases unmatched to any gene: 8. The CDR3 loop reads CASSESRTSKGTQYF. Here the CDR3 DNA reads TGCGCCAGCAGTGAGTCAAGGACTAGTAAGGGGACCCAGTACTTC.

This CDR3 reads CASSVAGGSDTQYF. CDR3 DNA sequence: TGTGCCAGCAGTGTGGCGGGGGGGTCAGATACGCAGTATTTT. V usage is TRBV6-4 and J usage is TRBJ2-3; 9 nucleotides match TRBD2. The V and J ends lost 4 bases and 4 bases, in that order; junction bases with no gene match: 3. Germline lookup yields CDR1 MRHNA and CDR2 SNTAGT. The CDR3 consists of 14 residues.

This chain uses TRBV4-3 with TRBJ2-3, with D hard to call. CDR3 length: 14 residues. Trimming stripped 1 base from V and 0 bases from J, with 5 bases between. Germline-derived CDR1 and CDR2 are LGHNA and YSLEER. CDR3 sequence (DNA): TGCGCCAGCAGCCAAGCAACTAGCACAGATACGCAGTATTTT. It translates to CASSQATSTDTQYF.

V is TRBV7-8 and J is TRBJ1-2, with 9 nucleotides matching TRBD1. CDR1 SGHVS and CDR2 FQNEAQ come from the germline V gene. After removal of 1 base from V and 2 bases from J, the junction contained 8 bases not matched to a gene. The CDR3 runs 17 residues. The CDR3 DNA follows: TGTGCCAGCAGCTTAGTAAGGAGAGGACAGGGGAACTATGGCTACACCTTC. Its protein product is CASSLVRRGQGNYGYTF.

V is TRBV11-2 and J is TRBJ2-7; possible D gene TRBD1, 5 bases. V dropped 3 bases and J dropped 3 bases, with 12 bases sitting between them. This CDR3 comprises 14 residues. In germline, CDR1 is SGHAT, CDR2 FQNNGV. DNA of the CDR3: TGTGCCAGCAGCTTTAGGGGAAACTACTACGAGCAGTACTTC. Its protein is CASSFRGNYYEQYF.

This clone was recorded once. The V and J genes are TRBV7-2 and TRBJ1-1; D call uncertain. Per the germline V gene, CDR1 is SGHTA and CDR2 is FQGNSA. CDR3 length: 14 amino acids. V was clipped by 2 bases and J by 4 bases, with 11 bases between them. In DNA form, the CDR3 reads TGTGCCAGCAGCTTAACAGCTGGGAGCACTGAAGCTTTCTTT. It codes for CASSLTAGSTEAFF.

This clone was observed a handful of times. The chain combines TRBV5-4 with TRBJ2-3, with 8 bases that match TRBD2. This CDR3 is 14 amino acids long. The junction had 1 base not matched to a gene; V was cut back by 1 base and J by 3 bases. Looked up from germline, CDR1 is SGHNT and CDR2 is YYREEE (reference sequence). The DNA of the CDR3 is TGTGCCAGCAGCTTGACTAGCGGTACAGATACGCAGTATTTT. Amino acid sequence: CASSLTSGTDTQYF.

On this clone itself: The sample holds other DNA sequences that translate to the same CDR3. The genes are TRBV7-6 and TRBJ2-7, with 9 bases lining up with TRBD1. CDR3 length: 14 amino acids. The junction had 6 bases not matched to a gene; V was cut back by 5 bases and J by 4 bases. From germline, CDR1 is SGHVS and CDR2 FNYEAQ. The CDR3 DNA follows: TGTGCCAGCAGCCCCGGGACAGGGCCATACGAGCAGTACTTC. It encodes CASSPGTGPYEQYF.

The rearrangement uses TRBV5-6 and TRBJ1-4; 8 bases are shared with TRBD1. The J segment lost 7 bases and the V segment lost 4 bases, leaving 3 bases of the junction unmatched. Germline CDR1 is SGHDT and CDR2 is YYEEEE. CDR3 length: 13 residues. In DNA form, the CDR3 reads TGTGCCAGCAGCCCGGACAGGGCTGAAAAACTGTTTTTT. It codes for CASSPDRAEKLFF.

In DNA form, the CDR3 reads TGTGCCAGCAGCCTTAGCGGGGGGGCCTACAATGAGCAGTTCTTC. It translates to CASSLSGGAYNEQFF. The chain is built from TRBV9 and TRBJ2-1; TRBD2 aligns across 11 bases. CDR1 is SGDLS and CDR2 is YYNGEE in the germline V gene. V was clipped by 4 bases and J by 2 bases; unmatched bases: 2. The length of the CDR3 is 15 residues.

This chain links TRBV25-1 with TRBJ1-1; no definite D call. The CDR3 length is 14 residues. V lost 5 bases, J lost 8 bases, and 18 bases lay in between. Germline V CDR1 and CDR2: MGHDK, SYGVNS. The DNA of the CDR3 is TGTGCCAGCAGTCCCGCTATCGCCGGACTAGAAGCTTTCTTT. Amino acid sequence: CASSPAIAGLEAFF.

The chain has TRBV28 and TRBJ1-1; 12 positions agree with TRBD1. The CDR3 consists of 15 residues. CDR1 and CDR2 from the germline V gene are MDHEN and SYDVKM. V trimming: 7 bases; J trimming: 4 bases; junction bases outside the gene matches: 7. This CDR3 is CASIQPGQGATEAFF. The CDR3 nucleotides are TGTGCCAGCATACAACCGGGACAGGGGGCCACTGAAGCTTTCTTT. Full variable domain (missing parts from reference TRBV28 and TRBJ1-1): DVKVTQSSRYLVKRTGEKVFLECVQDMDHENMFWYRQDPGLGLRLIYFSYDVKMKEKGDIPEGYSVSREKKERFSLILESASTNQTSMYLCASIQPGQGATEAFFGQGTRLTVV.

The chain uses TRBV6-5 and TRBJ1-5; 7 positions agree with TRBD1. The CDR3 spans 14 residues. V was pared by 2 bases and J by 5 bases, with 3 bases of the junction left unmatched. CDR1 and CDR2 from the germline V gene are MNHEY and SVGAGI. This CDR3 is CASSYDRVYQPQHF. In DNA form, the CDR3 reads TGTGCCAGCAGTTACGACAGGGTCTATCAGCCCCAGCATTTT.

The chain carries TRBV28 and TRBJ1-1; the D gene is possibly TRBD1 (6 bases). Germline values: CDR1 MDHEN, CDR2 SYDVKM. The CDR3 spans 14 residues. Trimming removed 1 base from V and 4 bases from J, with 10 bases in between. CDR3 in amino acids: CASSLYQGITEAFF. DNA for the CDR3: TGTGCCAGCAGTTTATACCAGGGGATCACTGAAGCTTTCTTT.

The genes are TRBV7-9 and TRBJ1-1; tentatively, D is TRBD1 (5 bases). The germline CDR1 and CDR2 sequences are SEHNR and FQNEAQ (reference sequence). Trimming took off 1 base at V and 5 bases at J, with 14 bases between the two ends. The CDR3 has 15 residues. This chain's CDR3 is CASSLVRWGETEAFF. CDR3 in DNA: TGTGCCAGCAGCTTAGTTCGCTGGGGGGAGACTGAAGCTTTCTTT.

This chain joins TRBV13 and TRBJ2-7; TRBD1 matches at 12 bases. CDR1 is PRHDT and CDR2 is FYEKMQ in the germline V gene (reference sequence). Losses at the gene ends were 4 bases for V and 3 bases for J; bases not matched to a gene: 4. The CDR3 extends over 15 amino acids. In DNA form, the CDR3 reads TGTGCCAGCAGCTCGGGACAGGGGGCAATCTACGAGCAGTACTTC. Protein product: CASSSGQGAIYEQYF. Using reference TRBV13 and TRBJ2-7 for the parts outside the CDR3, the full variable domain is AAGVIQSPRHLIKEKRETATLKCYPIPRHDTVYWYQQGPGQDPQFLISFYEKMQSDKGSIPDRFSAQQFSDYHSELNMSSLELGDSALYFCASSSGQGAIYEQYFGPGTRLTVT.

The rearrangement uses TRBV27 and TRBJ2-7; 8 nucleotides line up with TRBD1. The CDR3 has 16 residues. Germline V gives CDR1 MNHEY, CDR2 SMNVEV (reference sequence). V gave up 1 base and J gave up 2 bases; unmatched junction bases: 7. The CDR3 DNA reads TGTGCCAGCAGTTTATTTTCGGACAGGGCGCCCTACGAGCAGTACTTC. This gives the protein CASSLFSDRAPYEQYF.

CDR3: CASRPGASPYEQYF. CDR3 DNA sequence: TGTGCCAGCCGTCCTGGGGCCAGCCCCTACGAGCAGTACTTC. The chain couples TRBV6-5 to TRBJ2-7; TRBD1 is a possible D gene (5 bases). Germline CDR1 is MNHEY and CDR2 is SVGAGI. This CDR3 has 14 amino acids. With 8 bases removed from V and 2 bases from J, the gap between germline ends came to 16 bases.